What follows is one TCR beta chain and its context. The antigen this receptor binds is unknown. No much larger clonotype is one base removed from it; base qualities were not supplied. The entry originates in a study of cytomegalovirus exposure and HLA in healthy donors (dated by TCRdb to about 2017). Study-wide context: According to a later analysis, the 110 or so validation repertoires were produced on the same platform as the 700 or so repertoires of the first cohort. The study aimed to test whether signatures of past pathogen exposure could be identified by cataloging public T cell receptors. Along with the approximately 620-subject first cohort, a separate validation cohort of around 110 different subjects was used. High-throughput TCR immunosequencing, statistical association of individual TCRs with disease status, and machine learning were combined to predict cytomegalovirus infection status. Broad study findings and their caveats: While some public TCRs were present in many individuals, most TCR sequences turned up only very rarely across donors. The study listed 164 TCR beta chains as associated with cytomegalovirus. A later analysis had no HLA typing for the validation cohort, so co-occurrence there was scored across all 110 or so repertoires. A few of the identified cytomegalovirus-associated TCR beta chains were confirmed in vitro to be specific for cytomegalovirus antigens. The classifier was reported to diagnose cytomegalovirus status with high specificity and sensitivity in both the original and validation cohorts. The authors suggested that the approach could potentially be generalized to other disease states and immunological phenotypes. Of the cluster scores, 85% to 95% were above 0 in a later analysis, which found that TCRs clustered in the first cohort also tended to co-occur in the 120 or so validation repertoires.

Donors formed part of the validation cohort, which comprised fewer than 150 subjects and was distinct from the first cohort of 666 subjects. V loses 4 bases of germline sequence and J loses 8 bases, and the interval between the two ends is 11 bases. Via the germline V gene, CDR1 is MGHRA and CDR2 YSYEKL. CDR3 length: 13 amino acids, cysteine to phenylalanine. Just the 39-base CDR3 DNA is kept, in frame starting at base 1. Library preparation used the immunoSEQ multiplex PCR assay. The study's own analysis went as follows. A statistical classification framework was built to diagnose cytomegalovirus status from the catalog of TCR beta chain sequences. TCRdb mirrors the immuneACCESS table, restricted to in-frame sequences. Some clones are absent from its copies; in checked studies, under half trace to an unresolved V gene, and the reason for the others is unknown. V, J and clone size reflect that table, while D and trimming were determined from the DNA. Recorded for this sample are 150,000 to 200,000 clones; around nine tenths of them occurred a single time. The top ten clones comprise 4% to 4.5% of the sample.

The chain was built from TRBV4-1 and TRBJ1-4; TRBD1 might be the D gene, on 5 matching bases. This TCR was recovered from a young man in good health and CMV-seropositive. Sequencing input: PBMCs. At the DNA level, the sequence is TGCGCCAGCAGCCGCGAGGGGAGGGAAAAACTGTTTTTT. Its coded protein is CASSREGREKLFF.